The present entry profiles one T cell receptor delta chain with its context. Its antigen is still unknown. RNA was extracted from the cells and then reverse transcribed. Multiplex PCR used pooled V-gene forward primers and a constant-region reverse primer to amplify CDR3s. TCRdb re-analyzed the multiplex PCR reads via CATT. In the table there are 70,000 or so delta-chain clones, about 35% of which are singletons. The sample comes from a study of Vδ1+ human thymocytes. Germline assignment: CDR1 TSWWSYY and CDR2 QGS. CDR3 length: 14 residues. V was clipped by 6 bases and J by 0 bases, with 11 bases between them. The sorted cells were CD3+ Vdelta1+ Vdelta2- thymocytes from alphabeta-depleted thymus. Findings and caveats of the study: Bulk data may be misread because of unexpected Vdelta2 sequences. Thymic TRG and TRD repertoires appeared highly polyclonal.

What was sequenced was Vdelta1+ gamma-delta thymocytes from the thymus. Stated subset: FACS-sorted CD3+ TCRalphabeta- TCRVdelta1+ TCRVdelta2- thymocytes. This chain links TRDV1 with TRDJ1; D unresolved. The TCR sequence derives from a boy under two years old who had congenital heart surgery. Written as DNA, the CDR3 is TGTGCTCTTGGATACCCGCCCTACACCGATAAACTCATCTTT. It is translated as CALGYPPYTDKLIF.